This TCR beta chain was documented in a study of OX40 agonist ivuxolimab in advanced cancers. Across the study: Anti-PD-1, anti-PD-L1 or anti-CTLA-4 therapy given earlier was allowed, and 35% to 50% had some.

This clone showed up just once. Its antigen is unidentified. The protocol was immunoSEQ multiplex PCR, while the TCRdb copy is restricted to in-frame clones and leaves out a portion. The sample has 50,000 to 65,000 clones, approximately 86% seen once. Findings and caveats of the study: Clonal expansion by week 6 occurred in CD4+ and CD8+ blood T cells (at 0.1 to 3.0 mg/kg).

Per the germline V gene, CDR1 is SGHRS and CDR2 is YFSETQ. The length of the CDR3 is 14 residues. Trimming pared 0 bases from V and 5 bases from J, leaving 12 bases between. The receptor's source is an adult with an advanced solid tumor such as melanoma, head and neck, liver or kidney cancer. This sample comprised CD4+ or CD8+ T cells sorted from blood, obtained in a trial of the OX40 agonist ivuxolimab. The chain links TRBV5-1 to TRBJ2-7; perhaps D is TRBD1 or TRBD2 (5 bases each). In nucleotides, the CDR3 is TGCGCCAGCAGCTTGGACGGGGAAGGGGACGAGCAGTACTTC. It specifies CASSLDGEGDEQYF.